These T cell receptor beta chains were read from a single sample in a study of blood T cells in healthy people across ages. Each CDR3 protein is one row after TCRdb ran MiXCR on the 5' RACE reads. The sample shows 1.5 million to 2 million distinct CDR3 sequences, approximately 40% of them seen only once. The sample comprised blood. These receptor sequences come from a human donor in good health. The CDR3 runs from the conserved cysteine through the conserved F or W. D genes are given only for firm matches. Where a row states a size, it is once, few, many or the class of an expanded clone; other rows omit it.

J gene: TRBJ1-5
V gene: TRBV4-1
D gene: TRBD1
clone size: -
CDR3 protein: CASSQEGTGGNQPQHF
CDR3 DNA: TGCGCCAGCAGCCAAGAAGGGACAGGCGGCAATCAGCCCCAGCATTTT

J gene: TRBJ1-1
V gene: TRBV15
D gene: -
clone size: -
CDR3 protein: CATSRSLQNTEAFF
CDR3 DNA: TGTGCCACCAGCAGATCTCTACAGAACACTGAAGCTTTCTTT

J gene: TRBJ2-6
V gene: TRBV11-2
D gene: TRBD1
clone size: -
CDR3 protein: CASSGDRESGANVLTF
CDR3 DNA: TGTGCCAGCAGCGGTGACAGGGAGTCTGGGGCCAACGTCCTGACTTTC

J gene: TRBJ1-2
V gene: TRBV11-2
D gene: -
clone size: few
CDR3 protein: CASSLGAASYGYTF
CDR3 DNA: TGTGCCAGCAGCTTAGGGGCAGCTTCCTATGGCTACACCTTC

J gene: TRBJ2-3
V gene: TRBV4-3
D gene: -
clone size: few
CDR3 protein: CASSQQWAKESTDTQYF
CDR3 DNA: TGCGCCAGCAGCCAACAGTGGGCAAAAGAAAGCACAGATACGCAGTATTTT

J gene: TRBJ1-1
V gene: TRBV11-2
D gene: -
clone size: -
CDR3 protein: CASSLAEEGAFF
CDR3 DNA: TGTGCCAGCAGCTTAGCGGAAGAGGGAGCTTTCTTT

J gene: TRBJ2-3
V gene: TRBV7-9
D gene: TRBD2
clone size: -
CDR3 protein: CASSFTTSGVEDTQYF
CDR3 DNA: TGTGCCAGCAGCTTTACAACTAGCGGGGTGGAAGATACGCAGTATTTT

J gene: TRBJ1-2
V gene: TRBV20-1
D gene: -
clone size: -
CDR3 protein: CSAEVANRGGYTF
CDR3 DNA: TGCAGTGCCGAAGTGGCAAATCGCGGAGGCTACACCTTC

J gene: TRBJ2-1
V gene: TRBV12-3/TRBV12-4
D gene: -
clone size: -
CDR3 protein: CASSLSRSSSYEQFF
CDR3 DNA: TGTGCCAGCAGTTTGAGCAGGTCGAGCTCCTACGAGCAGTTCTTC

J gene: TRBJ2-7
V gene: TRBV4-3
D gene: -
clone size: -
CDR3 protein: CASSQDSGESTYEQYF
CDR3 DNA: TGCGCCAGCAGCCAAGATTCGGGAGAGTCGACATACGAGCAGTACTTC

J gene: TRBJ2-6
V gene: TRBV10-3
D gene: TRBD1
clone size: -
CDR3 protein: CATLDSGGANVLTF
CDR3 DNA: TGTGCCACCCTCGATTCAGGGGGAGCCAACGTCCTGACTTTC

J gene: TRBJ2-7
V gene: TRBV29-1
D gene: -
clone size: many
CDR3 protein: CSVDAGSSYEQYF
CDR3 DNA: TGCAGCGTTGACGCGGGAAGCTCCTACGAGCAGTACTTC

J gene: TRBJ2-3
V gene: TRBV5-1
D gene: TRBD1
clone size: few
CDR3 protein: CASSSGTGTQYF
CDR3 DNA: TGCGCCAGCAGCTCCGGGACAGGGACGCAGTATTTT

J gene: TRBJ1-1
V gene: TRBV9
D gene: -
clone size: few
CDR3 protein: CASSVVGRGTEAFF
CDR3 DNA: TGTGCCAGCAGCGTAGTAGGTAGGGGCACTGAAGCTTTCTTT

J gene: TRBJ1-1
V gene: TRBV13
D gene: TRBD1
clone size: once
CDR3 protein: CASSHPRTGRNTEAFF
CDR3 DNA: TGTGCCAGCAGCCACCCAAGGACAGGGAGGAACACTGAAGCTTTCTTT

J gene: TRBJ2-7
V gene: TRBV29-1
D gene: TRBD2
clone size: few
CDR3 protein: CSVRQGGSYEQYF
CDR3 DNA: TGCAGCGTTAGGCAGGGAGGGTCCTACGAGCAGTACTTC

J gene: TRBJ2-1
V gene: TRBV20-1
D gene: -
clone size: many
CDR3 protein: CSAGHNNEQFF
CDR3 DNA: TGCAGTGCTGGACACAACAATGAGCAGTTCTTC

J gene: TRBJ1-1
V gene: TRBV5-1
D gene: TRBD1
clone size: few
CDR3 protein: CASSYGTAIEAFF
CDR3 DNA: TGCGCCAGCAGCTATGGGACAGCCATTGAAGCTTTCTTT

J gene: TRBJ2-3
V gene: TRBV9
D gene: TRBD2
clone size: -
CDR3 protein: CASSVRSSGHTDTQYF
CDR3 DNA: TGTGCCAGCAGCGTGAGGTCTAGCGGACACACAGATACGCAGTATTTT

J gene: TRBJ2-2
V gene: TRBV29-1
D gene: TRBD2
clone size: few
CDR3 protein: CSVPGTTKEGNSGELFF
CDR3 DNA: TGCAGCGTGCCCGGGACTACAAAAGAAGGGAACTCCGGGGAGCTGTTTTTT

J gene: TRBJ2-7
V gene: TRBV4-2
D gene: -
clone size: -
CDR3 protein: CASSQVNDEQYF
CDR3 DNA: TGTGCCAGCAGCCAAGTGAACGACGAGCAGTACTTC

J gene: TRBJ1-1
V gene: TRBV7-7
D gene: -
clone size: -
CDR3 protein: CASSLTYVRAPQLKNTEAFF
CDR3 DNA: TGTGCCAGCAGCTTAACGTACGTCCGCGCACCTCAATTGAAGAACACTGAAGCTTTCTTT

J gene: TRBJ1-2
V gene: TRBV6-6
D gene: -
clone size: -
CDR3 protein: CASSFETGCGYTF
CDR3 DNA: TGTGCCAGCAGTTTCGAGACGGGTTGTGGCTACACCTTC

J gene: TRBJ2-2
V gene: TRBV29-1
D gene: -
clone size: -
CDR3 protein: CSVQQSLNTGELFF
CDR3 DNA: TGCAGCGTTCAACAGTCCTTGAACACCGGGGAGCTGTTTTTT